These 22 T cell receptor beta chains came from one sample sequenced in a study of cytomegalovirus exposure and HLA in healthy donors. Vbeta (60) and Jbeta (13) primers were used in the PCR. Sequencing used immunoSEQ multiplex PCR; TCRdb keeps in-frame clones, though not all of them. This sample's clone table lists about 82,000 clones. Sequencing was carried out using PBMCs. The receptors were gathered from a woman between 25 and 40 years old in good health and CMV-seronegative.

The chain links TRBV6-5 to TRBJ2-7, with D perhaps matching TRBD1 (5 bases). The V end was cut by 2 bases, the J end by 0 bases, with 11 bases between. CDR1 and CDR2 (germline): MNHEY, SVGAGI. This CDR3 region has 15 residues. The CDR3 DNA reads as TGTGCCAGCAGTTACGACAGAGGAAGCTCCTACGAGCAGTACTTC. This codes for CASSYDRGSSYEQYF.

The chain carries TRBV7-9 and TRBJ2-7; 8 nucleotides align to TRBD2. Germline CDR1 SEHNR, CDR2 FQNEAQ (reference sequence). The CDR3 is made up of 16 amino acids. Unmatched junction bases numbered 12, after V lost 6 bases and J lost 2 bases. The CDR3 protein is CASSPLGGGLTYEQYF. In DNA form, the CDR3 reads TGTGCCAGCAGTCCACTTGGCGGGGGGCTCACCTACGAGCAGTACTTC.

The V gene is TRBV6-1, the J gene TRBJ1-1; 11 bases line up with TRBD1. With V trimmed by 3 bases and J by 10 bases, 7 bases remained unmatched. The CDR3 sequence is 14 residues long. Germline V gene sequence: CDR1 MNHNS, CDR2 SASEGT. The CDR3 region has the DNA TGTGCCAGCAGTGAGGGGACAGGGGGGAGGAGAGCTTTCTTT. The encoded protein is CASSEGTGGRRAFF.

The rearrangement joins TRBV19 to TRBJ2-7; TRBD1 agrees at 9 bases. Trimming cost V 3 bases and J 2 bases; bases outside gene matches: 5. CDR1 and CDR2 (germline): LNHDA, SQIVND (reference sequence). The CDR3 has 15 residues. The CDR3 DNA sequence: TGTGCCAGTAGTATGGGACAGGGTAGTGCCTACGAGCAGTACTTC. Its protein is CASSMGQGSAYEQYF.

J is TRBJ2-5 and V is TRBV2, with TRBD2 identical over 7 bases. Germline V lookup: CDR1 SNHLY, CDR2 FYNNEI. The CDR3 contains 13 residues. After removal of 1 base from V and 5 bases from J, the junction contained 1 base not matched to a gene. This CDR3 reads CASSEVGGETQYF. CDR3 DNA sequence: TGTGCCAGCAGTGAAGTCGGGGGGGAGACCCAGTACTTC.

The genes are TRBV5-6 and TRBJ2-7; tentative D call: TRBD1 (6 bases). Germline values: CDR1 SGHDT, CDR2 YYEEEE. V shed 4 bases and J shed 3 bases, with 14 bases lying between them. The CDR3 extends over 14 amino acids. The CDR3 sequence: CASSHLTDSYEQYF. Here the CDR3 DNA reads TGTGCCAGCAGCCACTTAACGGACAGCTACGAGCAGTACTTC. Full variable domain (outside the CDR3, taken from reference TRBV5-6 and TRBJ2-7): DAGVTQSPTHLIKTRGQQVTLRCSPKSGHDTVSWYQQALGQGPQFIFQYYEEEERQRGNFPDRFSGHQFPNYSSELNVNALLLGDSALYLCASSHLTDSYEQYFGPGTRLTVT.

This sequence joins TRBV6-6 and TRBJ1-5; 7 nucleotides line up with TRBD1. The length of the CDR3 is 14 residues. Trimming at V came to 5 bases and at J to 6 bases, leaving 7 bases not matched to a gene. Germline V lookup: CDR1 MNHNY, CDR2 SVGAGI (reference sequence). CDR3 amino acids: CASSQQTGTQPQHF. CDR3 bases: TGTGCCAGCAGTCAACAGACAGGGACTCAGCCCCAGCATTTT.

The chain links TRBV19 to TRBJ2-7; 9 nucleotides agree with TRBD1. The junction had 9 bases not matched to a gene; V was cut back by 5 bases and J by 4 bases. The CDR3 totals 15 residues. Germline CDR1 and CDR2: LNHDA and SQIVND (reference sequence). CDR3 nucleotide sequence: TGTGCCAGTAGTCTTCCGGGACAGGGACAGTACGAGCAGTACTTC. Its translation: CASSLPGQGQYEQYF.

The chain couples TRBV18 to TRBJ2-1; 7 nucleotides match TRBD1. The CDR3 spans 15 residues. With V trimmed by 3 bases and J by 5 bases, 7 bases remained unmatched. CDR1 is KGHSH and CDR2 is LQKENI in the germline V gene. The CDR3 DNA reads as TGTGCCAGCTCACCCGACAGGGTTGCCGACAATGAGCAGTTCTTC. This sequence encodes CASSPDRVADNEQFF.

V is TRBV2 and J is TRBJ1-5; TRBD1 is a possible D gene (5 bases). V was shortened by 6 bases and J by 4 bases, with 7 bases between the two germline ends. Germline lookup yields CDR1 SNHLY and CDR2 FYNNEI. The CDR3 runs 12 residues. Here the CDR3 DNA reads TGTGCCAGCAGGGCAGGGAATCAGCCCCAGCATTTT. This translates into CASRAGNQPQHF.

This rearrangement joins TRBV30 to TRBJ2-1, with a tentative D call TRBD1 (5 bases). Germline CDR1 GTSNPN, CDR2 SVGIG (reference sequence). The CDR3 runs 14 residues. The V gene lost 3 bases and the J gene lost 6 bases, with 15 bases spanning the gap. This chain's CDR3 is CAWSIGGAGNEQFF. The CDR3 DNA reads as TGTGCCTGGAGCATCGGTGGGGCTGGCAATGAGCAGTTCTTC.

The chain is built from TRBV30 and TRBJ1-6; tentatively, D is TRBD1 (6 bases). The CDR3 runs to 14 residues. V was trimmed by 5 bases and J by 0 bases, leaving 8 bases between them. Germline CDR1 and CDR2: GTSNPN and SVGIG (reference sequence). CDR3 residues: CAWQGNSYNSPLHF. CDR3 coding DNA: TGTGCCTGGCAGGGGAACTCCTATAATTCACCCCTCCACTTT.

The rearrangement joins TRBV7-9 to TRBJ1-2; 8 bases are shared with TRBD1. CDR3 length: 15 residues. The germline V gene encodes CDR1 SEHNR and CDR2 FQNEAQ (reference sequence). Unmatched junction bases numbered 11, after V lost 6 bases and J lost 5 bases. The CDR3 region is CASSRSGGSGYGYTF. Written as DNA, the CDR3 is TGTGCCAGCAGTCGATCAGGGGGCAGTGGGTATGGCTACACCTTC.

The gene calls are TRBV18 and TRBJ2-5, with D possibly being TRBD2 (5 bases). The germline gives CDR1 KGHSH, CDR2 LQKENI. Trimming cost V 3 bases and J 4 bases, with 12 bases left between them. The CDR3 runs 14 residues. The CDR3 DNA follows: TGTGCCAGCTCACCTACTACACGGGGAGAGACCCAGTACTTC. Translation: CASSPTTRGETQYF.

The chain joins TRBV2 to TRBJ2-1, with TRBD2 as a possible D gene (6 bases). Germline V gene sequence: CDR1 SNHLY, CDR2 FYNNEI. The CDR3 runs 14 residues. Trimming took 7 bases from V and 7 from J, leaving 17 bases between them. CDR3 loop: CASKALDGRNEQFF. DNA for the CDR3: TGTGCCAGCAAGGCACTAGATGGGAGGAATGAGCAGTTCTTC.

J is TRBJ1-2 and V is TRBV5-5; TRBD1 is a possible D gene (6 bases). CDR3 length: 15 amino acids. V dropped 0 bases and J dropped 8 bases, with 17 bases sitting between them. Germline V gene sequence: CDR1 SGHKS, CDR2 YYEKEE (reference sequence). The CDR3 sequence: CASSLGPTGFRGYTF. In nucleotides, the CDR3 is TGTGCCAGCAGCTTGGGGCCGACAGGATTCAGGGGCTACACCTTC.

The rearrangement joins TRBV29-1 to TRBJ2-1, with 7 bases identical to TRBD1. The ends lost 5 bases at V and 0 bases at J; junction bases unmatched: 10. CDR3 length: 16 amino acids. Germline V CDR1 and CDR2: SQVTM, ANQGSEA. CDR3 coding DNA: TGCAGCGTTTCGTTGTGGGACAGAAACTCCTACAATGAGCAGTTCTTC. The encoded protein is CSVSLWDRNSYNEQFF.

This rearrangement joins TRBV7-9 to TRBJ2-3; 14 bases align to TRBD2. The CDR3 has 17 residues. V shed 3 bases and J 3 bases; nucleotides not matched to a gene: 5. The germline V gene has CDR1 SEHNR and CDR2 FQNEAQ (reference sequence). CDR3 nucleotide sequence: TGTGCCAGCAGCTTGGGGACTAGCGGGAGTAGGACAGATACGCAGTATTTT. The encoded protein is CASSLGTSGSRTDTQYF.

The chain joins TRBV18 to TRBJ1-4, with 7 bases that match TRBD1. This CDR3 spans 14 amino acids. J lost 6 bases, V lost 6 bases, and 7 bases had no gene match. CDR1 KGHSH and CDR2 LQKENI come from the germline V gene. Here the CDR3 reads CASSRQGPDEKLFF. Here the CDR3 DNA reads TGTGCCAGCTCGCGACAGGGCCCGGATGAAAAACTGTTTTTT.

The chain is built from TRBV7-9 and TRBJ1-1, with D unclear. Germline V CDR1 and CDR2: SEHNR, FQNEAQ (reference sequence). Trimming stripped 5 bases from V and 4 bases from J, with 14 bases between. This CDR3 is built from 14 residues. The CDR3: CASSPSAVATEAFF. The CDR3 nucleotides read TGTGCCAGCAGCCCTTCGGCGGTGGCCACTGAAGCTTTCTTT.

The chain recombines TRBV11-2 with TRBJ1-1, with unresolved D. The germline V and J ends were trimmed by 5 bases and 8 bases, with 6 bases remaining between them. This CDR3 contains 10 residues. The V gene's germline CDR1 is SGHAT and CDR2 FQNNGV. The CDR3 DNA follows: TGTGCCAGCAGCGGCACGGAAGCTTTCTTT. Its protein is CASSGTEAFF.

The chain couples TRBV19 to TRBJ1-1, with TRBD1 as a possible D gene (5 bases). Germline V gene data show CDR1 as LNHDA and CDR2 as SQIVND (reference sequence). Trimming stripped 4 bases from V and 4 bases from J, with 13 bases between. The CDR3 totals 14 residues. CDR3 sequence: CASSTTGGTTEAFF. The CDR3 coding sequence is TGTGCCAGTAGTACCACTGGGGGGACCACTGAAGCTTTCTTT.